This TCR beta chain was recovered during a study of CD8+ T cells in alopecia areata. Findings and caveats of the study: While tofacitinib was given, many expanded lesional clones persisted in scalp and blood.

Sequencing used cDNA as its template, made by extracting RNA and reverse transcribing it. Assay: immunoSEQ multiplex PCR; the TCRdb copy retains only in-frame clones and omits some. There are about 74,000 clones in the sample; approximately 28% occur only once, and 15% lies in the top ten. On this clone itself: As yet, its antigen is unknown.

The germline gives CDR1 WSHSY, CDR2 SAAADI. CDR3 length equals 14 residues. The V end was cut by 4 bases, the J end by 4 bases, with 13 bases between. The treatment was: oral pan-JAK inhibitor, 5-10 mg twice daily. The TCR comes from a human donor with alopecia areata. The sequenced sample was CD8+ T cells sorted from blood, obtained at week 4, from a patient treated with tofacitinib. The J gene is TRBJ1-2, the V gene TRBV10-2; D is possibly TRBD1 (5 bases). The CDR3 loop is CASSGVQEGYGYTF. The CDR3 DNA sequence: TGCGCCAGCAGTGGGGTACAGGAGGGCTATGGCTACACCTTC.